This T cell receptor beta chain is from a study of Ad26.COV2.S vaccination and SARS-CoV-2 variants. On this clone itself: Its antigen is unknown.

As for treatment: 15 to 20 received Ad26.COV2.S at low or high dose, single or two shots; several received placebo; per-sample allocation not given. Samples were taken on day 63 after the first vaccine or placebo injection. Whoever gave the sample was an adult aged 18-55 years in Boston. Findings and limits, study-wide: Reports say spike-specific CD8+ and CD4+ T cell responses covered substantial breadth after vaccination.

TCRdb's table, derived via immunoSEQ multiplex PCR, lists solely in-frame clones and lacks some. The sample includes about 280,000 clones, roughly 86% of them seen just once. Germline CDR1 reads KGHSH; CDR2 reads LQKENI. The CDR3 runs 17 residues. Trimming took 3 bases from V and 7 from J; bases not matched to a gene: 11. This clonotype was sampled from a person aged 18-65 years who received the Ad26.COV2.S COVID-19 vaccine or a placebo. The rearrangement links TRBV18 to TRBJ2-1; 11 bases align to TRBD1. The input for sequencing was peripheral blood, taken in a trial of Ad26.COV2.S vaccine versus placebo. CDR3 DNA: TGTGCCAGCTCACCTTTACCTGGACAGGGGGCGAGGAATGAGCAGTTCTTC. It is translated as CASSPLPGQGARNEQFF.